What follows are 29 T cell receptor beta chains derived from one specimen sequenced in a study of blood T cell repertoires in COVID-19 (dated by TCRdb to 2018 to 2020). Preparation of the library involved the immunoSEQ multiplex PCR assay. TCRdb holds this immuneACCESS table with in-frame rearrangements only. Some clones are missing; in checked studies, unresolved V genes explain under half, and the rest has no known cause. The sample has over 100,000 clones on record, around three quarters of them singletons. The ten top clones hold approximately 4% of the sample. Sequenced material: peripheral blood. The receptors derive from an elderly woman with acute or convalescent COVID-19.

This chain uses TRBV19 with TRBJ1-4; 11 bases are a match to TRBD1. The V and J ends lost 6 bases and 8 bases, in that order; junction bases with no gene match: 8. Germline loops: CDR1 LNHDA, CDR2 SQIVND (reference sequence). The CDR3 has 15 amino acids. The DNA of the CDR3 is TGTGCCAGTAGGACCCGGGACAGGGGGTACGAAAAACTGTTTTTT. It yields the protein CASRTRDRGYEKLFF.

The V call is TRBV28, the J call TRBJ2-1; TRBD1 aligns across 9 bases. The CDR3 is 16 residues long. With V trimmed by 1 base and J by 7 bases, 8 bases remained unmatched. Germline V lookup: CDR1 MDHEN, CDR2 SYDVKM. This chain's CDR3 is CASSLSGQGARNEQFF. CDR3 sequence (DNA): TGTGCCAGCAGTTTATCGGGACAGGGCGCCCGGAATGAGCAGTTCTTC. Full variable domain (outside the CDR3, taken from reference TRBV28 and TRBJ2-1): DVKVTQSSRYLVKRTGEKVFLECVQDMDHENMFWYRQDPGLGLRLIYFSYDVKMKEKGDIPEGYSVSREKKERFSLILESASTNQTSMYLCASSLSGQGARNEQFFGPGTRLTVL.

The rearrangement uses TRBV30 and TRBJ2-7, with 7 bases lining up with TRBD1. CDR3 length: 14 amino acids. Germline values: CDR1 GTSNPN, CDR2 SVGIG (reference sequence). V dropped 1 base and J dropped 4; count of bases not matched to a gene: 7. The DNA for the CDR3 is TGTGCCTGGAGTGCCACAGGGGACCTTTACGAGCAGTACTTC. This encodes CAWSATGDLYEQYF.

The rearrangement joins TRBV19 to TRBJ2-3, with D perhaps matching TRBD1 (5 bases). V was cut by 2 bases and J by 4 bases, with 13 bases left in between. The CDR3 is 15 residues long. CDR1 and CDR2 (germline): LNHDA, SQIVND (reference sequence). CDR3 nucleotide sequence: TGTGCCAGTAGTATATTCACCCAGGGCCCAGATACGCAGTATTTT. It specifies CASSIFTQGPDTQYF.

The rearrangement links TRBV4-2 to TRBJ2-3, with D possibly matching TRBD1 (7 bases). V lost 1 base and J 4 bases, leaving 15 bases between the germline ends. From germline, CDR1 is LGHNA and CDR2 YNFKEQ. The CDR3 extends over 16 amino acids. In nucleotides, the CDR3 is TGTGCCAGCAGCCAAGCGGCGCAGGGGGGCGCAGATACGCAGTATTTT. Protein product: CASSQAAQGGADTQYF.

This chain links TRBV7-9 with TRBJ1-4, with D perhaps matching TRBD1 (5 bases). V lost 6 bases to trimming and J lost 5 bases, with 16 bases between them. The germline V gene encodes CDR1 SEHNR and CDR2 FQNEAQ (reference sequence). This CDR3 spans 15 amino acids. CDR3 protein: CASRPGTAGNEKLFF. The CDR3, as DNA: TGTGCCAGCAGACCAGGGACCGCGGGGAATGAAAAACTGTTTTTT.

The chain links TRBV3-1 (or the pseudogene TRBV3-2) to TRBJ1-1; 8 bases are shared with TRBD1. Germline-derived CDR1 and CDR2 are LGHDT and YNNKEL (reference sequence). The CDR3 sequence is 15 residues long. V lost 3 bases to trimming and J lost 6 bases; unmatched junction nucleotides: 9. The CDR3 reads CASSHQGQGLAEAFF. The CDR3 bases are TGTGCCAGCAGCCACCAAGGACAGGGTTTGGCTGAAGCTTTCTTT.

The J gene is TRBJ1-5, the V gene TRBV27; no reliable D call. Deletions cut 8 bases from V and 4 bases from J, with 9 bases between. The CDR3 covers 12 residues. CDR1 and CDR2 from the germline V gene are MNHEY and SMNVEV (reference sequence). CDR3 sequence (DNA): TGTGCCAGCGCTGGAGGGAATCAGCCCCAGCATTTT. Translation gives CASAGGNQPQHF.

This sequence joins TRBV7-8 and TRBJ2-5; D call uncertain. The CDR3 covers 15 residues. Germline lookup yields CDR1 SGHVS and CDR2 FQNEAQ. Trimming shortened V by 1 base and J by 1 base, and 10 bases separated the two germline ends. The CDR3, as DNA: TGTGCCAGCAGCTTAGTTGGTACGGTCCAAGAGACCCAGTACTTC. This sequence encodes CASSLVGTVQETQYF.

CDR3 nucleotides: TGCGCCAGCAGCCCTAGACCGACTATGGGGGAGACCCAGTACTTC. This sequence encodes CASSPRPTMGETQYF. The chain is built from TRBV5-1 and TRBJ2-5; a possible D gene is TRBD2 (5 bases). The CDR3 is 15 amino acids. CDR1 is SGHRS and CDR2 is YFSETQ in the germline V gene. The ends were cut back, 4 bases at V and 5 bases at J, with 18 bases in the middle.

CDR3 region: CASSQGGLAGYYNEQFF. CDR3 DNA: TGTGCCAGCAGCCAAGGTGGGCTAGCGGGCTACTACAATGAGCAGTTCTTC. The chain has TRBV4-2 and TRBJ2-1; 8 bases map to TRBD2. This CDR3 has 17 residues. The V and J ends lost 1 base and 3 bases, in that order; junction bases with no gene match: 8. CDR1 LGHNA and CDR2 YNFKEQ come from the germline V gene.

V gene TRBV2 combines with J gene TRBJ1-4, with 12 bases aligning to TRBD1. The CDR3 spans 14 residues. The V and J ends lost 6 bases and 7 bases, in that order; junction bases with no gene match: 3. CDR1 is SNHLY, CDR2 FYNNEI, per germline. CDR3 protein: CASSGTGGVEKLFF. The CDR3 DNA follows: TGTGCCAGCAGCGGGACAGGGGGCGTTGAAAAACTGTTTTTT. Variable domain in full (rest from reference TRBV2 and TRBJ1-4): EPEVTQTPSHQVTQMGQEVILRCVPISNHLYFYWYRQILGQKVEFLVSFYNNEISEKSEIFDDQFSVERPDGSNFTLKIRSTKLEDSAMYFCASSGTGGVEKLFFGSGTQLSVL.

This clone was picked up a small number of times. The chain couples TRBV28 to TRBJ2-3, with TRBD2 matching 14 bases. V was clipped by 5 bases and J by 4 bases; unmatched bases: 2. CDR3 length: 15 amino acids. Germline CDR1 is MDHEN and CDR2 is SYDVKM. The CDR3 DNA sequence: TGTGCCAGCAGTCAGACTAGCGGGAGGGCAGATACGCAGTATTTT. Translating it yields CASSQTSGRADTQYF.

V and J are TRBV25-1 and TRBJ1-1; D gene ambiguous. The germline V gene has CDR1 MGHDK and CDR2 SYGVNS. The CDR3 totals 14 residues. V gave up 0 bases and J gave up 4 bases, with 9 bases separating them. CDR3 in DNA: TGTGCCAGCAGTGAATACCAGGAGGGCACTGAAGCTTTCTTT. This sequence encodes CASSEYQEGTEAFF. The variable domain in full, with the rest retrieved from reference TRBV25-1 and TRBJ1-1, is EADIYQTPRYLVIGTGKKITLECSQTMGHDKMYWYQQDPGMELHLIHYSYGVNSTEKGDLSSESTVSRIRTEHFPLTLESARPSHTSQYLCASSEYQEGTEAFFGQGTRLTVV.

The V call is TRBV7-3, the J call TRBJ1-1, with D unresolved. The germline V gene encodes CDR1 SGHTA and CDR2 FQGTGA. This CDR3 region has 18 residues. V gave up 3 bases and J gave up 5 bases, with 25 bases separating them. CDR3 bases: TGTGCCAGCAGCTTGCCTCACCCTTCAGTGCCCGGGTGGACTGAAGCTTTCTTT. Its protein is CASSLPHPSVPGWTEAFF.

The CDR3 coding sequence is TGTGCCAGCAGCGCCTATGAAGGCTACACCTTC. Protein sequence: CASSAYEGYTF. The V call is TRBV2, the J call TRBJ1-2; D remains ambiguous. CDR1 is SNHLY and CDR2 is FYNNEI in the germline V gene. Trimming removed 6 bases at V and 8 bases at J, with 10 bases between. The CDR3 covers 11 residues.

The CDR3 nucleotides read TGTGCCAGCAGCCAAGATCACTCTGGAAACACCATATATTTT. Its translation is CASSQDHSGNTIYF. This chain uses TRBV3-1 (or the pseudogene TRBV3-2) with TRBJ1-3; D is unresolved. Germline V CDR1 and CDR2: LGHDT, YNNKEL (reference sequence). Trimming stripped 0 bases from V and 0 bases from J, with 3 bases between. This CDR3 has 14 amino acids.

The V call is TRBV7-3, the J call TRBJ1-1; 9 bases align to TRBD1. The germline V gene has CDR1 SGHTA and CDR2 FQGTGA. The ends lost 5 bases at V and 4 bases at J; junction bases unmatched: 5. The CDR3 has 14 amino acids. CDR3 loop: CASSASTGGTEAFF. The CDR3 region has the DNA TGTGCCAGCAGCGCATCGACAGGGGGCACTGAAGCTTTCTTT.

This chain joins TRBV30 and TRBJ2-5, with 10 bases that match TRBD1. V was pared by 0 bases and J by 5 bases, with 9 bases of the junction left unmatched. The CDR3 loop spans 16 amino acids. CDR1 and CDR2 (germline): GTSNPN, SVGIG (reference sequence). The DNA of the CDR3 is TGTGCCTGGAGTGTAGGAGCAGGACAGGGGGGGGAGACCCAGTACTTC. Residues: CAWSVGAGQGGETQYF.

This rearrangement joins TRBV9 to TRBJ2-3; D ambiguous. Trimming removed 4 bases at V and 4 bases at J, with 16 bases between. Germline V lookup: CDR1 SGDLS, CDR2 YYNGEE. The CDR3 consists of 15 residues. In DNA form, the CDR3 reads TGTGCCAGCAGCCCCCTAGGAGTGAACGCAGATACGCAGTATTTT. Its protein is CASSPLGVNADTQYF.

The gene calls are TRBV30 and TRBJ2-3; D remains unclear. Trimming removed 5 bases at V and 0 bases at J, with 9 bases between. Germline V gives CDR1 GTSNPN, CDR2 SVGIG (reference sequence). This CDR3 spans 13 amino acids. The CDR3 nucleotides are TGTGCCTGGGCCCCCTCTAGCACAGATACGCAGTATTTT. Amino acid sequence: CAWAPSSTDTQYF.

J is TRBJ2-5 and V is TRBV19, with a weak D call TRBD1 (6 bases). Trimming stripped 3 bases from V and 5 bases from J, with 13 bases between. Germline lookup yields CDR1 LNHDA and CDR2 SQIVND (reference sequence). The CDR3 loop spans 14 amino acids. CDR3 in DNA: TGTGCCAGTAGTATGGGGGCGAATTGGGAGACCCAGTACTTC. This codes for CASSMGANWETQYF. The full variable domain, completed using reference TRBV19 and TRBJ2-5, is DGGITQSPKYLFRKEGQNVTLSCEQNLNHDAMYWYRQDPGQGLRLIYYSQIVNDFQKGDIAEGYSVSREKKESFPLTVTSAQKNPTAFYLCASSMGANWETQYFGPGTRLLVL.

This clone has more than one count but fewer than ten. The J gene is TRBJ1-3, the V gene TRBV5-4, with 10 bases identical to TRBD1. Trimming at V came to 5 bases and at J to 2 bases, leaving 7 bases not matched to a gene. This CDR3 has 16 residues. Germline CDR1 reads SGHNT; CDR2 reads YYREEE (reference sequence). The chain's CDR3 is CASSPGTGATGNTIYF. As DNA, the CDR3 is TGTGCCAGCAGTCCCGGGACAGGGGCTACTGGAAACACCATATATTTT.

The V gene is TRBV5-4, the J gene TRBJ2-5, with 9 positions matching TRBD1. The CDR3 runs to 14 residues. Per germline, CDR1 SGHNT and CDR2 YYREEE (reference sequence). J gave up 5 bases and V 4 bases, and 6 bases lay outside the gene matches. In nucleotides, the CDR3 is TGTGCCAGCAGCCCGGGACAGGGACTTGAGACCCAGTACTTC. Amino acids: CASSPGQGLETQYF. Together with reference TRBV5-4 and TRBJ2-5, the CDR3 gives the full variable domain: ETGVTQSPTHLIKTRGQQVTLRCSSQSGHNTVSWYQQALGQGPQFIFQYYREEENGRGNFPPRFSGLQFPNYSSELNVNALELDDSALYLCASSPGQGLETQYFGPGTRLLVL.

The chain combines TRBV30 with TRBJ2-1; maybe TRBD1 (5 bases). The CDR3 is 12 residues long. Trimming took 4 bases from V and 3 from J, leaving 7 bases between them. In germline, CDR1 is GTSNPN, CDR2 SVGIG (reference sequence). Here the CDR3 DNA reads TGTGCCTGGACTAGGGGCTACAATGAGCAGTTCTTC. Amino acid sequence: CAWTRGYNEQFF.

The chain couples TRBV7-6 to TRBJ2-3; 8 positions match TRBD2. This CDR3 spans 16 amino acids. V shed 5 bases, J shed 1 base, and the junction held 8 bases outside the gene matches. CDR1 and CDR2 (germline): SGHVS, FNYEAQ. The CDR3 loop reads CASSPRSSGGTDTQYF. The CDR3 DNA is TGTGCCAGCAGCCCGAGGAGTAGCGGGGGCACAGATACGCAGTATTTT. The full variable domain, its missing parts supplied by reference TRBV7-6 and TRBJ2-3, is GAGVSQSPRYKVTKRGQDVALRCDPISGHVSLYWYRQALGQGPEFLTYFNYEAQQDKSGLPNDRFSAERPEGSISTLTIQRTEQRDSAMYRCASSPRSSGGTDTQYFGPGTRLTVL.

This chain connects TRBV7-2 to TRBJ2-3; possible D gene TRBD2, 5 bases. The CDR3 loop spans 12 amino acids. V lost 5 bases and J lost 6, with 9 bases in between. CDR1 and CDR2 (germline): SGHTA, FQGNSA. CDR3 in amino acids: CASSPAGDTQYF. CDR3 DNA: TGTGCCAGCAGCCCCGCGGGCGATACGCAGTATTTT.

In this sample, this clone turned up many times. The genes are TRBV19 and TRBJ1-5, with 7 bases fitting TRBD1. V lost 3 bases to trimming and J lost 6 bases; unmatched junction nucleotides: 11. Germline values: CDR1 LNHDA, CDR2 SQIVND (reference sequence). The CDR3 has 16 residues. Here the CDR3 reads CASSMPGTARSQPQHF. CDR3 coding DNA: TGTGCCAGTAGTATGCCCGGGACAGCCCGCAGTCAGCCCCAGCATTTT.

The chain combines TRBV10-1 with TRBJ2-3; 8 positions match TRBD1. The CDR3 sequence is 14 residues long. Germline V gene data show CDR1 as WNHNN and CDR2 as SYGVQD (reference sequence). V shed 6 bases and J 3 bases; nucleotides not matched to a gene: 5. This chain's CDR3 is CASSTDRETDTQYF. The CDR3 coding sequence is TGCGCCAGCAGCACGGACAGGGAAACAGATACGCAGTATTTT.